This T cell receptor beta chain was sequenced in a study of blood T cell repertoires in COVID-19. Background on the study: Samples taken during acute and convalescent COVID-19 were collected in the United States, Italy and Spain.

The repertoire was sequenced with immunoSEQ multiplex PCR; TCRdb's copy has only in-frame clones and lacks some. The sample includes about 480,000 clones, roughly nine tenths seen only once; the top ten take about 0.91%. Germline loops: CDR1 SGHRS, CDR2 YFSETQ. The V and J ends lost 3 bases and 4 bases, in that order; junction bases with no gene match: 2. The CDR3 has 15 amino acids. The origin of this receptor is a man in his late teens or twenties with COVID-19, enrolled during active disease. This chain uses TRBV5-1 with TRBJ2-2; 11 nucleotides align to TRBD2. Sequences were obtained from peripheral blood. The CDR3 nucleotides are TGCGCCAGCAGCTCACTAGCGGGGGCCACCGGGGAGCTGTTTTTT. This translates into CASSSLAGATGELFF.